A selection of T cell receptor beta chains follows, all from one sample in a study of T cells in localized non-small cell lung cancer. The assay was immunoSEQ multiplex PCR, and TCRdb's table has in-frame clones only and misses some. The sample includes around 83,000 clones, roughly 87% of them seen just once. The material was peripheral blood, obtained before any cancer treatment. The source is a man between 40 and 69 years old with stage I squamous cell lung carcinoma. CDR3s include the opening cysteine and the closing phenylalanine or tryptophan. Each record gives: clone size, D gene, J gene, V gene, CDR3 DNA, CDR3 protein. D genes are given only for firm matches. Rows give clone size only sometimes, using once, few, many, or a class for an expanded clone.

. . TRBJ1-1 TRBV25-1 TGTGCCAGCAGTGAATTAAGGACGCCGGCTTTCTTT CASSELRTPAFF
. . TRBJ1-1 TRBV6-5 TGTGCCAGCAGTTACATTGGGGTGGCGAGGACTGAAGCTTTCTTT CASSYIGVARTEAFF
. . TRBJ1-3 TRBV6-1 TGTGCCAGCAGCATCGACAGGAGCTCTGGAAACACCATATATTTT CASSIDRSSGNTIYF
. . TRBJ1-2 TRBV4-2 TGTGCCAGCAGCCAAGAGGTTGTTCGGGGTGGCTATGGCTACACCTTC CASSQEVVRGGYGYTF
. TRBD1 TRBJ1-2 TRBV28 TGTGCCAGCAGTTTATGGCAGGGGGCGTATGGCTACACCTTC CASSLWQGAYGYTF
. . TRBJ2-2 TRBV11-2 TGTGCCAGCAGCTCCAGGTCCCCCTCGGGCACCGGGGAGCTGTTTTTT CASSSRSPSGTGELFF
. . TRBJ2-3 TRBV5-6 TGTGCCAGCAGCTTGATAAGCGGTGGGGTAGGAGATACGCAGTATTTT CASSLISGGVGDTQYF
few . TRBJ1-2 TRBV19 TGTGCCAGTAGTATGGGAGACAGAATCTATGGCTACACCTTC CASSMGDRIYGYTF
. . TRBJ1-6 TRBV7-2 TGTGCCAGCAGCTTAGGGGGGGGAAGGGCTAATTCACCCCTCCACTTT CASSLGGGRANSPLHF
. TRBD1 TRBJ2-6 TRBV6-5 TGTGCCAGCAGTCTACAGGGGGCGACCAACGTCCTGACTTTC CASSLQGATNVLTF
. TRBD1 TRBJ1-2 TRBV16 TGTGCCAGCAGCCCAAAGACAGGGGGCGGTTATGGCTACACCTTC CASSPKTGGGYGYTF
. TRBD2 TRBJ2-3 TRBV5-1 TGCGCCAGCAGCTTTAGCGGGGGGGCCGCAGATACGCAGTATTTT CASSFSGGAADTQYF
. . TRBJ1-2 TRBV7-9 TGTGCCAGCAGCGGAACAGGGAACTATGGCTACACCTTC CASSGTGNYGYTF
. . TRBJ1-6 TRBV28 TGTGCCAGCAGAGATGGGCCGAATTCACCCCTCCACTTT CASRDGPNSPLHF
. . TRBJ1-2 TRBV5-4 TGTGCCAGCAGCTCCCGGGACCGTCGCCCAGGGTATGGCTACACCTTC CASSSRDRRPGYGYTF
. TRBD1 TRBJ2-7 TRBV5-4 TGTGCCAGCAGCCCCGGACAGGACGAGACCTACGAGCAGTACTTC CASSPGQDETYEQYF
. . TRBJ1-5 TRBV10-3 TGTGCCATCAGTGAAGGGGAACAAACCAATCAGCCCCAGCATTTT CAISEGEQTNQPQHF
. TRBD1 TRBJ1-1 TRBV5-1 TGCGCCAGCAGCTGGGACAGGGGGGCCACTGAAGCTTTCTTT CASSWDRGATEAFF
. . TRBJ1-2 TRBV5-8 TGTGCCAGCAGCCCGACAGGTGTAACACGCTACACCTTC CASSPTGVTRYTF
. . TRBJ1-1 TRBV7-2 TGTGCCAGCAGCTTAGTGGTGGGGAACACTGAAGCTTTCTTT CASSLVVGNTEAFF
. . TRBJ2-7 TRBV10-2 TGCGCCAGCAGTGACCAGAGCTCCTACGAGCAGTACTTC CASSDQSSYEQYF
. TRBD1 TRBJ2-2 TRBV5-1 TGCGCCAGCAGAACCGGGACAGCGAACACCGGGGAGCTGTTTTTT CASRTGTANTGELFF
. . TRBJ2-2 TRBV4-1 TGCGCCAGCAGCCAAGAATACAAGACCGGGGAGCTGTTTTTT CASSQEYKTGELFF
. . TRBJ2-2 TRBV6-1 TGTGCCACCTGGACGGGGGGCGCGGGCACCGGGGAGCTGTTTTTT CATWTGGAGTGELFF
. . TRBJ2-1 TRBV5-1 TGCGCCAGCAGGATACAGGGAGATGACAATGAGCAGTTCTTC CASRIQGDDNEQFF
. . TRBJ1-1 TRBV15 TGTGCCACCAGCAGAGGGGAGGACACTGAAGCTTTCTTT CATSRGEDTEAFF
. . TRBJ1-2 TRBV15 TGTGCCACCAGCAGAGATAGGAGGGGCCCCAATGGCTACACCTTC CATSRDRRGPNGYTF